This T cell receptor (beta chain) was retrieved from a study of CD8+ T cells in alopecia areata. Overall study results and limits: Many expanded lesional clones persisted in scalp and blood during tofacitinib. Tofacitinib produced a significant decrease in scalp clonality and in expanded CD8+ clones among the top 100.

For this clone: Its antigen is unknown.

The germline CDR1 and CDR2 sequences are SQVTM and ANQGSEA. Trimming removed 6 bases from V and 8 bases from J, with 14 bases in between. The CDR3 loop spans 12 amino acids. Sequencing templates came from extracted RNA that was reverse transcribed into cDNA. Profiled with immunoSEQ multiplex PCR; TCRdb holds only in-frame clones, not every one. The table lists about 160,000 clones, roughly two thirds of them singletons. Treatment indicated: oral pan-JAK inhibitor, 5-10 mg twice daily. The study team obtained lesional scalp punch biopsies and peripheral blood from alopecia areata patients. Sequences were derived from CD4+ T cells sorted from blood, sampled at week 4, from a patient treated with tofacitinib. The chain employs TRBV29-1 and TRBJ2-1, with D hard to call. This clonotype was obtained from a human donor with alopecia areata. The CDR3 loop reads CSVSHGGDEQFF. The CDR3, as DNA: TGCAGCGTAAGTCATGGTGGCGATGAGCAGTTCTTC.